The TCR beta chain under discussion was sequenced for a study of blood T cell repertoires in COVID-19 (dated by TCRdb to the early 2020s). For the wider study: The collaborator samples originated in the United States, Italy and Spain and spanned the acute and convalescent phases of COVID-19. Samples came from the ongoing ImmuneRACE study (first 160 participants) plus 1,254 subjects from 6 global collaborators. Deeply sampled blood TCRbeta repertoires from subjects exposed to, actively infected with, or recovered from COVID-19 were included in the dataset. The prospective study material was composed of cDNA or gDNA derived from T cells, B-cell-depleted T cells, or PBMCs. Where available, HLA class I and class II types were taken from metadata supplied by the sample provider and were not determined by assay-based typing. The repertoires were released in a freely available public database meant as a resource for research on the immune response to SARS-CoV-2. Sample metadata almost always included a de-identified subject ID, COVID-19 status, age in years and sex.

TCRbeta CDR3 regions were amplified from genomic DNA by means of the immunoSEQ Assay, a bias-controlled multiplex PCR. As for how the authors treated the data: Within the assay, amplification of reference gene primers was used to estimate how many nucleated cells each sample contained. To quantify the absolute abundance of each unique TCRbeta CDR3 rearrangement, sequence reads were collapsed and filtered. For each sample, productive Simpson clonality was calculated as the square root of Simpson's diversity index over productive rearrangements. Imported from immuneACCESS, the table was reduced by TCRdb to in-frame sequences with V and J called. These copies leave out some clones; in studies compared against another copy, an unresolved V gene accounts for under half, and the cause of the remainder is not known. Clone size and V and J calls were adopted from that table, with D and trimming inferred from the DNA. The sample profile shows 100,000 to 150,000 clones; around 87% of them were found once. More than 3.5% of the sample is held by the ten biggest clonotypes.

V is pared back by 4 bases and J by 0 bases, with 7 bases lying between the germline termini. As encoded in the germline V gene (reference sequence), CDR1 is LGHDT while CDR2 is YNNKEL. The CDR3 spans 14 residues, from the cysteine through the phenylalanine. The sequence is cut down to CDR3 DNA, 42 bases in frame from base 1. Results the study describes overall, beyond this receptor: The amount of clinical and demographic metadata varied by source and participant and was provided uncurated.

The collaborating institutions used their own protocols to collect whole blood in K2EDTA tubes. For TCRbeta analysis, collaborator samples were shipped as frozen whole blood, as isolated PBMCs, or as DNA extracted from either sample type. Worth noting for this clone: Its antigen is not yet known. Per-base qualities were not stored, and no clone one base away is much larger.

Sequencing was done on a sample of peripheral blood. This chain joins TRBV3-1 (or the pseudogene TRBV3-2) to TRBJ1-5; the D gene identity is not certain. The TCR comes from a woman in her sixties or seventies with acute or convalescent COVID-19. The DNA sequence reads TGTGCCAGCAGCCCCGGCGGTAGCAATCAGCCCCAGCATTTT. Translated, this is CASSPGGSNQPQHF.